A single T cell receptor beta chain is shown here with its context. Its cognate antigen is unknown. The entry originates in a study of shared clonotypes between healthy human individuals. Study as a whole: Three CD4 naive, three CD4 memory, two CD8 naive and one CD8 memory plate were used per donor. Whole-study findings and limits: It was observed that approximately 5% of naive CD4 clonotypes were shared across several donors.

Looked up from germline, CDR1 is MNHEY and CDR2 is SVGAGI. CDR3 length: 15 amino acids. Deletions cut 2 bases from V and 3 bases from J, with 13 bases between. Naive CD8 cells, CD45RO-negative and positively selected for CCR7, excluded terminally differentiated effector memory CD45RA+ cells. The input for sorted-subset replicate PCRs was approximately 210 ng DNA, around 30,000 T cell genomes. Per the authors' pipeline: Because ImmunoSEQ provided only junction sequences with no quality scores, the filtering differed. Only in-frame clones appear in the TCRdb table, and some are missing; sequencing was by immunoSEQ multiplex PCR. V, J and clone size reflect that table, while D and trimming were determined from the DNA. The sample has about 580,000 clones; roughly 98% are singletons.

Material: naive CD8+ T cells sorted from blood. The TCR sequence derives from a man younger than 40 in good health. The V gene is TRBV6-5, the J gene TRBJ1-2; D ambiguous. CDR3 sequence: CASSYMAGAHYGYTF. The CDR3 region has the DNA TGTGCCAGCAGTTACATGGCAGGAGCTCACTATGGCTACACCTTC.